This paragraph reports one T cell receptor beta chain. The antigen remains unidentified. Germline-derived CDR1 and CDR2 are SGHRS and YFSETQ. Trimming removed 4 bases from V and 3 bases from J; junction bases left unmatched: 8. The CDR3 covers 15 residues. The sample belongs to a study of shared clonotypes between healthy human individuals. Points from the study as a whole: Sharing across four donors was highest in naive CD4 (roughly 5%) and lowest in memory CD8 (around 0.4%).

Deep-level running was used for the assay. Sequencing was performed with immunoSEQ multiplex PCR; in TCRdb, only in-frame clones are kept and a portion is missing. The sample holds about 1 million clones, roughly 70% seen once. Researchers partitioned CD4+ cells into CD45RA+ naive and CD45RA-negative memory subsets. The origin of this receptor is a young man in good health. The chain couples TRBV5-1 to TRBJ2-5; 8 bases are shared with TRBD2. Sequencing used memory CD4+ T cells sorted from blood. The subset denotes: CD45RA-negative fraction. CDR3 residues: CASSTARGDKETQYF. The CDR3, as DNA: TGCGCCAGCAGCACAGCGCGGGGGGACAAAGAGACCCAGTACTTC.